The 17 T cell receptor beta chains reported below all come from one sample, sequenced in a study of cytomegalovirus exposure and HLA in healthy donors. Amplification used 60 Vbeta primers and 13 Jbeta primers. Using immunoSEQ multiplex PCR, the repertoire was profiled, and TCRdb retains in-frame clones only, with some absent. The sample carries roughly 86,000 clones, just over 70% recorded once. The sequenced sample consisted of PBMCs. The source is a man between 60 and 70 years old in good health and CMV-seronegative.

This chain uses TRBV5-1 with TRBJ2-1; no reliable D call. This CDR3 has 14 residues. Germline assignment: CDR1 SGHRS and CDR2 YFSETQ. Trimming removed 0 bases at V and 0 bases at J, with 4 bases between. CDR3 coding DNA: TGCGCCAGCAGCTTGGACAGCTCCTACAATGAGCAGTTCTTC. Its protein is CASSLDSSYNEQFF. The whole variable domain, remainder taken from reference TRBV5-1 and TRBJ2-1, is KAGVTQTPRYLIKTRGQQVTLSCSPISGHRSVSWYQQTPGQGLQFLFEYFSETQRNKGNFPGRFSGRQFSNSRSEMNVSTLELGDSALYLCASSLDSSYNEQFFGPGTRLTVL.

The chain employs TRBV2 and TRBJ2-7, with 8 bases aligning to TRBD2. The germline CDR1 and CDR2 sequences are SNHLY and FYNNEI. This CDR3 is built from 14 residues. V was clipped by 7 bases and J by 4 bases; unmatched bases: 9. The DNA of the CDR3 is TGTGCCAGCACCCCGACACTAGCGGTTTACGAGCAGTACTTC. As protein: CASTPTLAVYEQYF.

The table lists this clone with a few counts. The chain couples TRBV5-1 to TRBJ1-6; TRBD1 matches at 9 bases. The CDR3 has 15 residues. Germline V lookup: CDR1 SGHRS, CDR2 YFSETQ. V shed 3 bases and J 7 bases; nucleotides not matched to a gene: 5. CDR3 nucleotide sequence: TGCGCCAGCAGCTCACAGGGGGCGGAAAATTCACCCCTCCACTTT. This sequence encodes CASSSQGAENSPLHF.

The rearrangement links TRBV9 to TRBJ2-2, with TRBD1 matching over 7 bases. The CDR3 consists of 14 residues. Germline CDR1 reads SGDLS; CDR2 reads YYNGEE. The junction had 3 bases not matched to a gene; V was cut back by 7 bases and J by 0 bases. The CDR3 coding sequence is TGTGCCAGCCGGGGACAGCCGAACACCGGGGAGCTGTTTTTT. As protein: CASRGQPNTGELFF.

This rearrangement joins TRBV5-6 to TRBJ1-1; D not certain. Germline loops: CDR1 SGHDT, CDR2 YYEEEE. CDR3 length: 14 amino acids. V was cut by 4 bases and J by 6 bases, with 16 bases left in between. The CDR3 coding sequence is TGTGCCAGCAGCCTCGGACTCGCGGGCGCTGAAGCTTTCTTT. It yields the protein CASSLGLAGAEAFF.

With regard to this clone: One junction end disagrees with the germline gene, perhaps due to a read error. This chain connects TRBV7-7 to TRBJ2-7; TRBD2 is a possible D gene (6 bases). The CDR3 extends over 13 amino acids. Germline loops: CDR1 SSHAT, CDR2 FNYEAQ (reference sequence). CDR3 coding DNA: TGTGCTAGCAGCCAGGGACTCTCCTACGAGCAGTACTTC. Its translation: CASSQGLSYEQYF. Full variable domain (remainder filled in from reference TRBV7-7 and TRBJ2-7): GAGVSQSPRYKVTKRGQDVTLRCDPISSHATLYWYQQALGQGPEFLTYFNYEAQPDKSGLPSDRFSAERPEGSISTLTIQRTEQRDSAMYRCASSQGLSYEQYFGPGTRLTVT.

The chain carries TRBV5-4 and TRBJ1-4; 9 bases are a match to TRBD1. The trim removed 4 bases at V and 4 bases at J, leaving 8 bases unmatched. CDR1 and CDR2 (germline): SGHNT, YYREEE (reference sequence). This CDR3 has 16 amino acids. CDR3 sequence (DNA): TGTGCCAGCAGCACAGGGGGCGTACGAATTAATGAAAAACTGTTTTTT. It encodes CASSTGGVRINEKLFF.

The V call is TRBV19, the J call TRBJ2-2, with D possibly matching TRBD1 (7 bases). CDR3 length: 16 amino acids. Germline V gene data show CDR1 as LNHDA and CDR2 as SQIVND (reference sequence). V was cut by 8 bases and J by 3 bases, with 19 bases left in between. As DNA, the CDR3 is TGTGCCAGTGGGACGAGGAGGGGGCCCGACACCGGGGAGCTGTTTTTT. Translating gives CASGTRRGPDTGELFF. Complete variable domain (other parts from reference TRBV19 and TRBJ2-2): DGGITQSPKYLFRKEGQNVTLSCEQNLNHDAMYWYRQDPGQGLRLIYYSQIVNDFQKGDIAEGYSVSREKKESFPLTVTSAQKNPTAFYLCASGTRRGPDTGELFFGEGSRLTVL.

The chain couples TRBV6-5 to TRBJ1-3, with a tentative D call TRBD1 (6 bases). Germline V CDR1 and CDR2: MNHEY, SVGAGI. The CDR3 totals 16 residues. Between the trimmed V and J ends, which lost 0 bases and 1 base, there was a span of 10 bases. DNA of the CDR3: TGTGCCAGCAGTTACTCCTACAGGGTATCTGGAAACACCATATATTTT. Residues: CASSYSYRVSGNTIYF.

V and J are TRBV7-2 and TRBJ2-3; 9 bases are a match to TRBD1. CDR1 and CDR2 from the germline V gene are SGHTA and FQGNSA. There are 15 residues in the CDR3. V trimming: 5 bases; J trimming: 3 bases; junction bases outside the gene matches: 6. The CDR3 region has the DNA TGTGCCAGCAGCCCTCCGGGACAGGGAACAGATACGCAGTATTTT. Translating it yields CASSPPGQGTDTQYF. Looking up the rest from reference TRBV7-2 and TRBJ2-3 gives the full variable domain: GAGVSQSPSNKVTEKGKDVELRCDPISGHTALYWYRQSLGQGLEFLIYFQGNSAPDKSGLPSDRFSAERTGGSVSTLTIQRTQQEDSAVYLCASSPPGQGTDTQYFGPGTRLTVL.

The chain uses TRBV2 and TRBJ2-3; 10 positions match TRBD2. The ends lost 6 bases at V and 5 bases at J; junction bases unmatched: 5. CDR3 length equals 14 residues. CDR1 and CDR2 from the germline V gene are SNHLY and FYNNEI. The CDR3 spells CASRLSGGLDTQYF. The DNA of the CDR3 is TGTGCCAGCAGGCTTAGCGGGGGGCTAGATACGCAGTATTTT.

This chain links TRBV6-5 with TRBJ1-5; D remains ambiguous. V lost 2 bases and J lost 7, with 9 bases in between. Germline CDR1 and CDR2: MNHEY and SVGAGI. This CDR3 is built from 13 residues. DNA for the CDR3: TGTGCCAGCAGTTACGAGGGAGGACAGCCCCAGCATTTT. Protein: CASSYEGGQPQHF.

This clone was detected a few times. The chain is built from TRBV7-9 and TRBJ2-5; maybe TRBD1 (5 bases). V gave up 5 bases and J gave up 3 bases, with 7 bases separating them. The CDR3 runs 12 residues. Germline CDR1 and CDR2: SEHNR and FQNEAQ (reference sequence). The CDR3 protein is CASSMTEETQYF. Written as DNA, the CDR3 is TGTGCCAGCAGCATGACAGAAGAGACCCAGTACTTC.

The V call is TRBV4-3, the J call TRBJ2-5, with D tentatively TRBD1 (5 bases). Germline V CDR1 and CDR2: LGHNA, YSLEER. Trimming stripped 0 bases from V and 5 bases from J, with 13 bases between. This CDR3 contains 15 residues. In DNA, the CDR3 is TGCGCCAGCAGCCAAGATCGACAGCCGATGGAGACCCAGTACTTC. It is translated as CASSQDRQPMETQYF.

The chain recombines TRBV2 with TRBJ1-5, with D maybe TRBD1 (6 bases). The CDR3 covers 15 residues. With 4 bases removed from V and 2 bases from J, the gap between germline ends came to 12 bases. Looked up from germline, CDR1 is SNHLY and CDR2 is FYNNEI. The CDR3 bases are TGTGCCAGCAGTGTTAACAGGGCCGGCAATCAGCCCCAGCATTTT. This gives the protein CASSVNRAGNQPQHF.

V is TRBV29-1 and J is TRBJ2-7, with 8 nucleotides matching TRBD1. This CDR3 region has 14 residues. V was clipped by 7 bases and J by 5 bases; unmatched bases: 13. Germline CDR1 and CDR2: SQVTM and ANQGSEA. The CDR3: CSGVEGQGPHEQYF. The CDR3 nucleotides are TGCAGCGGTGTAGAAGGACAGGGTCCCCACGAGCAGTACTTC.

The chain is built from TRBV28 and TRBJ2-7, with a possible D match to TRBD1 (6 bases). The CDR3 totals 13 residues. Deletions cut 5 bases from V and 4 bases from J, with 12 bases between. Germline loops: CDR1 MDHEN, CDR2 SYDVKM. The CDR3 spells CASSTGPVYEQYF. The CDR3 region has the DNA TGTGCCAGCAGTACAGGGCCAGTTTACGAGCAGTACTTC.